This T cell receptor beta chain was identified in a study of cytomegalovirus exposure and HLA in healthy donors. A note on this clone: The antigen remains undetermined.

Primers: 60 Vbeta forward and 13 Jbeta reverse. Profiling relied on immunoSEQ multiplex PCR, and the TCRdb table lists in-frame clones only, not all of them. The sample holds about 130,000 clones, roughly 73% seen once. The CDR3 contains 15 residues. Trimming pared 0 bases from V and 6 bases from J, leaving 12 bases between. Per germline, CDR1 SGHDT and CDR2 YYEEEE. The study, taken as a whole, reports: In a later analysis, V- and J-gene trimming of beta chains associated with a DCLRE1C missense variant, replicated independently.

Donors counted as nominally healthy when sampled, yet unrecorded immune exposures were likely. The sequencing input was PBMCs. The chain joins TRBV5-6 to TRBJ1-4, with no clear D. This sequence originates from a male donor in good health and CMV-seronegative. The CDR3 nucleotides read TGTGCCAGCAGCTTGGTCGGTGGGGAGGATGAAAAACTGTTTTTT. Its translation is CASSLVGGEDEKLFF.